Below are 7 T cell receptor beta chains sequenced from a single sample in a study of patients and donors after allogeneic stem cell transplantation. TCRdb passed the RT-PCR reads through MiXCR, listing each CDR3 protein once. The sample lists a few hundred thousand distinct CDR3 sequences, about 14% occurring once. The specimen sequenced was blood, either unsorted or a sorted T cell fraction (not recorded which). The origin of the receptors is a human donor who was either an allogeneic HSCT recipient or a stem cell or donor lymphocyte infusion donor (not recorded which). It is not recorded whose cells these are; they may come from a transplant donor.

The CDR3 DNA sequence: TGCAGCGTTGTAATAGGGGTATCTGAAGCTTTCTTT. Its protein product is CSVVIGVSEAFF. The V and J genes are TRBV29-1 and TRBJ1-1; tentative D call: TRBD1 (5 bases). Trimming took 4 bases from V and 6 from J, leaving 12 bases between them. The germline V gene has CDR1 SQVTM and CDR2 ANQGSEA. There are 12 residues in the CDR3. The complete variable domain, with remaining parts taken from reference TRBV29-1 and TRBJ1-1, reads SAVISQKPSRDICQRGTSLTIQCQVDSQVTMMFWYRQQPGQSLTLIATANQGSEATYESGFVIDKFPISRPNLTFSTLTVSNMSPEDSSIYLCSVVIGVSEAFFGQGTRLTVV.

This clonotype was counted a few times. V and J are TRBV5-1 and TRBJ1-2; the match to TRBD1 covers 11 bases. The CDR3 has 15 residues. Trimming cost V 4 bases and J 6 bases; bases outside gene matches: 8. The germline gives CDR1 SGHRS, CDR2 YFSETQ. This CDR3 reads CASSRKGQGADGYTF. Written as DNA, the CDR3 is TGCGCCAGCAGCAGAAAAGGACAGGGGGCGGATGGCTACACCTTC.

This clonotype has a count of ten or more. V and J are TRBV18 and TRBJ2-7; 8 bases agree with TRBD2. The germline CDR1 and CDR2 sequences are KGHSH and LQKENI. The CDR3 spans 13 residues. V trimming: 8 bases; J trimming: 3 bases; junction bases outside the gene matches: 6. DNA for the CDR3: TGTGCCAGCAGCCAAGGGACTAGCTACGAGCAGTACTTC. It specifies CASSQGTSYEQYF.

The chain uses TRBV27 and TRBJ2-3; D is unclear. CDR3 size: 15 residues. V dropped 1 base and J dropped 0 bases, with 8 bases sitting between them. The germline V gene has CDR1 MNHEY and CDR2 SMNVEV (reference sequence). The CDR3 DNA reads TGTGCCAGCAGTTTATATGGAGATAGCACAGATACGCAGTATTTT. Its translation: CASSLYGDSTDTQYF.

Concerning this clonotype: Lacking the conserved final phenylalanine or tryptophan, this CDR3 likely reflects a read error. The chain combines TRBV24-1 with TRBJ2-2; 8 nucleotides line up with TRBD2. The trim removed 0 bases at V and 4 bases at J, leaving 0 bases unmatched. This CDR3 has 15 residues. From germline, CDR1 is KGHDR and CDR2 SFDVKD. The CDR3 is CATSDLRGGTGELFL. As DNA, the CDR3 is TGTGCCACCAGTGATTTGCGGGGGGGCACCGGGGAGCTGTTTCTT.

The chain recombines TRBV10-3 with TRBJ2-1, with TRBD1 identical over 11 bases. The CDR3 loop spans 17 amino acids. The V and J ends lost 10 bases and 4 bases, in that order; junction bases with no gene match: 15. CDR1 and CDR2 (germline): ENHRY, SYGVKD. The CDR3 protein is CATETYRTGGNYNEQFF. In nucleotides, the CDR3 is TGTGCCACCGAGACATACCGGACAGGGGGCAATTACAATGAGCAGTTCTTC.

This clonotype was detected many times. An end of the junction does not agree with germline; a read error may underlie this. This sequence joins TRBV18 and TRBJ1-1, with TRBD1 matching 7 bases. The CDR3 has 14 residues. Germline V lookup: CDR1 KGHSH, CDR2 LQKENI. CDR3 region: CASSPGQLNTEAFF. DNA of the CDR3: TGCGCCAGCAGTCCGGGACAGTTGAACACTGAAGCTTTCTTT. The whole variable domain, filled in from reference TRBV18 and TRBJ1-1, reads NAGVMQNPRHLVRRRGQEARLRCSPMKGHSHVYWYRQLPEEGLKFMVYLQKENIIDESGMPKERFSAEFPKEGPSILRIQQVVRGDSAAYFCASSPGQLNTEAFFGQGTRLTVV.